What follows is one TCR beta chain and its context. Its antigen is unidentified. TCRdb used MiXCR to reprocess the RACE reads, holding one entry per CDR3 protein. In the table there are 35,000 to 50,000 distinct CDR3 sequences, approximately 9.6% of which are singletons. Germline values: CDR1 KGHSH, CDR2 LQKENI. This CDR3 is built from 15 residues. V was pared by 6 bases and J by 2 bases, with 14 bases between. The source of the sample is a study of human T cells and chemical hapten exposure. Described time point: patch test 2, 6 weeks after DPC sensitization. The treatment here: therapeutic diphenylcyclopropenone sensitization with weekly scalp DPC. Total RNA was isolated from whole blood that had not been fractionated. General study findings and limits: Expanded TCRs produced significantly more large CDR3 similarity clusters than controls did.

This sequence was found in a woman aged 25 to 39 with alopecia areata. Some clones in this sample may be carry-over from other donors' samples. The chain uses TRBV18 and TRBJ1-5; D perhaps matches TRBD1 (5 bases). The sample was whole blood, taken in connection with sensitization to the hapten diphenylcyclopropenone (DPC). This chain's CDR3 is CASSPSRGGNQPQHF. CDR3 nucleotide sequence: TGTGCCAGCTCCCCGTCGCGGGGCGGCAATCAGCCCCAGCATTTT.